This is a list of T cell receptor beta chains from one sample in a study of blood T cell repertoires in COVID-19. Sequenced by immunoSEQ multiplex PCR; TCRdb stores in-frame clones only, minus some. Of fewer than 200,000 clones listed, 80% were seen once; the top ten hold approximately 6.9%. The sequenced material came from peripheral blood. The receptors stem from a man aged 60 to 75 with acute or convalescent COVID-19. Each CDR3 is given with its conserved first and last residue. The D gene is left open where the match is weak. Only some rows state a clone size, as once, few, many or a class for expanded clones.

.	TRBJ1-6	TRBV6-5	.	CASRMDSNNSPLHF	TGTGCCAGCAGAATGGACAGTAATAATTCACCCCTCCACTTT
.	TRBJ2-1	TRBV4-3	.	CASSQDESQPLYNEQFF	TGCGCCAGCAGCCAAGATGAGTCACAGCCCTTATACAATGAGCAGTTCTTC
.	TRBJ1-4	TRBV29-1	.	CSVGRQVISEKLFF	TGCAGCGTTGGGAGACAGGTGATCTCGGAAAAACTGTTTTTT
.	TRBJ1-1	TRBV12-3/TRBV12-4	TRBD1	CASSPRTGPAFF	TGTGCCAGCAGTCCCCGGACAGGGCCAGCTTTCTTT
.	TRBJ2-1	TRBV6-6	.	CASNLTGQRDDNEQFF	TGTGCCAGCAATCTTACAGGGCAGCGGGATGACAATGAGCAGTTCTTC
.	TRBJ2-3	TRBV19	TRBD2	CASSIVYGIGGTDTQYF	TGTGCCAGTAGTATCGTATATGGGATCGGGGGGACAGATACGCAGTATTTT
.	TRBJ1-1	TRBV4-1	.	CASSSRGGENTEAFF	TGCGCCAGCAGCAGCCGGGGCGGGGAGAACACTGAAGCTTTCTTT
.	TRBJ2-1	TRBV6-2/TRBV6-3	TRBD2	CASSYPAGGSYNEQFF	TGTGCCAGCAGTTACCCAGCGGGGGGCTCCTACAATGAGCAGTTCTTC
.	TRBJ1-1	TRBV6-2/TRBV6-3	.	CASSYSRSTEAFF	TGTGCCAGCAGTTACTCGAGAAGCACTGAAGCTTTCTTT
few	TRBJ1-1	TRBV6-1	TRBD1	CASSDQKTGGNTEAFF	TGTGCCAGCAGTGACCAAAAGACAGGGGGAAACACTGAAGCTTTCTTT
once	TRBJ1-2	TRBV7-6	.	CASSLRFGYTF	TGTGCCAGCAGCTTACGGTTTGGCTACACCTTC
.	TRBJ2-1	TRBV19	TRBD2	CASTYSKRGYNEQFF	TGTGCCAGTACCTATAGTAAGCGGGGCTACAATGAGCAGTTCTTC
.	TRBJ1-1	TRBV28	.	CASSLTGLNTEAFF	TGTGCCAGCAGTTTAACAGGACTGAACACTGAAGCTTTCTTT
.	TRBJ2-1	TRBV19	TRBD2	CASSTLATSGGPIYNEQFF	TGTGCCAGTAGTACCCTAGCGACTAGCGGGGGCCCTATCTACAATGAGCAGTTCTTC
.	TRBJ1-1	TRBV11-2	TRBD1	CASSFSTGSGTEAFF	TGTGCCAGCAGCTTTTCGACAGGGTCGGGAACTGAAGCTTTCTTT
few	TRBJ1-2	TRBV29-1	TRBD1	CSVEGRGTGYGYTF	TGCAGCGTTGAAGGCAGGGGGACAGGCTATGGCTACACCTTC
few	TRBJ1-1	TRBV19	TRBD1	CASSIGQGANTEAFF	TGTGCCAGTAGTATAGGACAGGGGGCGAACACTGAAGCTTTCTTT
.	TRBJ2-1	TRBV19	TRBD2	CASRRPSGNNEQFF	TGTGCCAGTAGGCGGCCTAGCGGGAACAATGAGCAGTTCTTC
.	TRBJ1-2	TRBV25-1	.	CATYPPAGGYTF	TGTGCCACCTACCCGCCCGCGGGGGGCTACACCTTC
.	TRBJ1-6	TRBV6-2/TRBV6-3	.	CASSYQTVWGDSPLHF	TGTGCCAGCAGTTACCAGACAGTTTGGGGCGATTCACCCCTCCACTTT
once	TRBJ2-1	TRBV14	.	CASSQDLSGGHYNEQFF	TGTGCCAGCAGCCAAGATTTATCTGGGGGACACTACAATGAGCAGTTCTTC
.	TRBJ1-2	TRBV7-2	TRBD1	CASSYGTGRYGYTF	TGTGCCAGCAGCTATGGGACAGGCCGCTATGGCTACACCTTC
.	TRBJ1-5	TRBV10-3	.	CAIRSERDGQPQHF	TGTGCCATCAGATCAGAGAGGGATGGACAGCCCCAGCATTTT
.	TRBJ1-5	TRBV2	.	CASRDNSPDQPQHF	TGTGCCAGCAGGGACAACAGTCCAGATCAGCCCCAGCATTTT
few	TRBJ2-1	TRBV18	.	CASSPLISVEGEQFF	TGTGCCAGCTCACCACTAATTAGTGTCGAGGGTGAGCAGTTCTTC
.	TRBJ1-5	TRBV6-2/TRBV6-3	TRBD1	CASSYVSGGLGNQPQHF	TGTGCCAGCAGTTACGTGTCAGGGGGCCTTGGCAATCAGCCCCAGCATTTT
.	TRBJ2-7	TRBV10-3	.	CAISAATSREQYF	TGTGCCATCAGTGCCGCAACTAGCCGCGAGCAGTACTTC
.	TRBJ1-4	TRBV19	.	CASSIGLARGEKLFF	TGTGCCAGTAGTATAGGTCTTGCGCGAGGTGAAAAACTGTTTTTT
.	TRBJ1-5	TRBV6-2/TRBV6-3	.	CASSYLGYNQPQHF	TGTGCCAGCAGTTATCTAGGCTATAATCAGCCCCAGCATTTT
few	TRBJ1-1	TRBV19	TRBD1	CASRGLQNTEAFF	TGTGCCAGCAGGGGGTTACAGAACACTGAAGCTTTCTTT
few	TRBJ1-2	TRBV15	TRBD1	CATSRDRQGSNYGYTF	TGTGCCACCAGCAGGGATCGACAGGGCAGCAACTATGGCTACACCTTC
.	TRBJ2-1	TRBV21-1	.	CASSKAWGLADGSNEQFF	TGTGCCAGCAGCAAAGCTTGGGGACTAGCGGACGGTAGCAATGAGCAGTTCTTC
.	TRBJ1-5	TRBV6-1	.	CASSDGWGEDNQPQHF	TGTGCCAGCAGTGATGGTTGGGGGGAGGACAATCAGCCCCAGCATTTT
.	TRBJ2-3	TRBV30	.	CAWSLTSASTDTQYF	TGTGCCTGGAGTTTGACTTCTGCTAGCACAGATACGCAGTATTTT
.	TRBJ2-1	TRBV3-1/TRBV3-2	TRBD2	CASSQVSSGIDNEQFF	TGTGCCAGCAGCCAAGTCAGTAGCGGGATAGATAATGAGCAGTTCTTC
.	TRBJ1-2	TRBV10-1	.	CAAGGYTF	TGCGCCGCGGGAGGCTACACCTTC
.	TRBJ1-3	TRBV4-2	.	CASSQEARGSGNTIYF	TGTGCCAGCAGCCAAGAGGCACGCGGCTCTGGAAACACCATATATTTT
.	TRBJ1-1	TRBV7-9	.	CASSFAGAEAFF	TGTGCCAGCAGCTTTGCGGGTGCTGAAGCTTTCTTT
.	TRBJ1-1	TRBV6-1	.	CASSESRGRRMNTEAFF	TGTGCCAGCAGTGAAAGCAGGGGAAGGCGCATGAACACTGAAGCTTTTTTT
.	TRBJ1-5	TRBV6-5	.	CASSLLGNQPQHF	TGTGCCAGCAGCTTACTTGGCAATCAGCCCCAGCATTTT
.	TRBJ1-2	TRBV5-6	.	CASSLRENYGYTF	TGTGCCAGCAGCTTGAGGGAGAACTATGGCTACACCTTC
.	TRBJ2-7	TRBV7-2	TRBD2	CASSLTSGDTYEQYF	TGTGCCAGCAGCTTGACTAGCGGGGATACCTACGAGCAGTACTTC
.	TRBJ2-1	TRBV4-2	TRBD1	CASRRQGDSYNEQFF	TGTGCCAGCAGAAGACAGGGGGACTCCTACAATGAGCAGTTCTTC
.	TRBJ2-1	TRBV9	TRBD2	CASSPFKGLAGELRQFF	TGTGCCAGCAGCCCATTCAAGGGACTAGCGGGAGAGTTAAGGCAGTTCTTC
.	TRBJ1-6	TRBV7-9	.	CASGRDYDSPLHF	TGTGCCAGCGGAAGGGACTATGATTCACCCCTCCACTTT
.	TRBJ2-7	TRBV19	.	CASSIVNGYEQYF	TGTGCCAGTAGTATAGTAAACGGGTACGAGCAGTACTTC
.	TRBJ2-2	TRBV5-1	TRBD2	CASSRTSGVNTGELFF	TGCGCCAGCAGCAGAACTAGCGGCGTCAACACCGGGGAGCTGTTTTTT
.	TRBJ1-1	TRBV12-3/TRBV12-4	.	CATRRDMNTEAFF	TGTGCTACACGGAGAGATATGAACACTGAAGCTTTCTTT
.	TRBJ1-3	TRBV4-1	.	CASSHPTRGQGNTIYF	TGCGCCAGCAGCCATCCCACTCGCGGCCAGGGAAACACCATATATTTT
.	TRBJ1-5	TRBV5-1	TRBD1	CASSFSGQGNQPQHF	TGCGCCAGCAGCTTCTCTGGACAGGGGAATCAGCCCCAGCATTTT
.	TRBJ2-1	TRBV28	TRBD1	CASSLRRQGVGEQFF	TGTGCCAGCAGTTTAAGGAGGCAGGGGGTCGGTGAGCAGTTCTTC